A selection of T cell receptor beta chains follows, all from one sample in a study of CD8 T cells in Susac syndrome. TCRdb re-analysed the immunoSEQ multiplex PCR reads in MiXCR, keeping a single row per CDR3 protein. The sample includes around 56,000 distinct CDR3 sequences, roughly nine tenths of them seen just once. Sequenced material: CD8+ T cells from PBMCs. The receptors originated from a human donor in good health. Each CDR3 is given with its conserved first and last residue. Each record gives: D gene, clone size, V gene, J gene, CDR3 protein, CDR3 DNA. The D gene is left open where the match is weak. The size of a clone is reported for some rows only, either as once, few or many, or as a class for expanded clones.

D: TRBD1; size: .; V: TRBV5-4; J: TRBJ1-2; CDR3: CATSDRAGGYTF; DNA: TGTGCCACCTCGGACAGGGCTGGTGGCTACACCTTC
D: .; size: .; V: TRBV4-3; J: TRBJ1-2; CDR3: CASSQVMDTGDYYGYTF; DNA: TGCGCCAGCAGCCAAGTTATGGATACGGGGGACTACTATGGCTACACCTTC
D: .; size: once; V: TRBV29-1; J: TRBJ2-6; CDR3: CSVEDQGGLSGANVLTF; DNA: TGCAGCGTTGAAGATCAAGGAGGCCTCTCTGGGGCCAACGTCCTGACTTTC
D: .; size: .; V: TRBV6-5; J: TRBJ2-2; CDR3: CASSYLSPRPGELFF; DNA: TGTGCCAGCAGTTACTTATCTCCCCGGCCCGGGGAGCTGTTTTTT
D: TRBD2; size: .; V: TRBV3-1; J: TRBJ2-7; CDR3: CASSQDPAGDYEQYF; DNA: TGTGCCAGCAGCCAAGACCCAGCGGGGGATTACGAGCAGTACTTC
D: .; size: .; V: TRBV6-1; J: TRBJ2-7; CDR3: CASSERTAHFSYEQYF; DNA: TGTGCCAGCAGTGAAAGGACAGCACACTTCTCCTACGAGCAGTACTTC
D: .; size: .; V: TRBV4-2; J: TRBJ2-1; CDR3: CASSQGGPNEQFF; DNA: TGTGCCAGCAGCCAAGGGGGCCCCAATGAGCAGTTCTTC
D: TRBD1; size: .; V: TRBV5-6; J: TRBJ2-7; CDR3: CASSFDRETYEQYF; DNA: TGTGCCAGCAGCTTCGACAGGGAGACCTACGAGCAGTACTTC
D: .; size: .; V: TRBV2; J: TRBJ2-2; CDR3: CASTVPRGAGELFF; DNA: TGTGCCAGCACCGTCCCGAGGGGCGCCGGGGAGCTGTTTTTT
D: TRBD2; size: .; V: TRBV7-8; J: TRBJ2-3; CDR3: CASSSGLAGSGTDTQYF; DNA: TGTGCCAGCAGCTCGGGACTAGCGGGGTCTGGGACAGATACGCAGTATTTT
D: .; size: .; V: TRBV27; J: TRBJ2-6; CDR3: CASSPQDTNSGANVLTF; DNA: TGTGCCAGCAGTCCCCAGGACACTAACTCTGGGGCCAACGTCCTGACTTTC
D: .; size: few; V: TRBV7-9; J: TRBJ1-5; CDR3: CASRKGNQPQHF; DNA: TGTGCCAGCAGAAAGGGAAATCAGCCCCAGCATTTT
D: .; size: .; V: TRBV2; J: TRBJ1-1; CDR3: CASSEFAEGYTEAFF; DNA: TGTGCCAGCAGTGAATTCGCAGAAGGATACACTGAAGCTTTCTTT
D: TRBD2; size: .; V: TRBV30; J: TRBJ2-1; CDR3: CAFGTSENNEQFF; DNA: TGTGCCTTTGGGACTAGCGAGAATAATGAGCAGTTCTTC
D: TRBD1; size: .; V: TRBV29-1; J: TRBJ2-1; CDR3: CSGRQGYNEQFF; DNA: TGCAGCGGCAGACAGGGATACAATGAGCAGTTCTTC
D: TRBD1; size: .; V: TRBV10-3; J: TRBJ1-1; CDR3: CAISALGGQGTQTTKAFF; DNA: TGTGCCATCAGTGCCCTGGGGGGACAGGGGACACAAACGACTAAAGCTTTCTTT
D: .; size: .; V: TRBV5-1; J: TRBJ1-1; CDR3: CASSPLGGMNTEAFF; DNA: TGCGCCAGCAGCCCCCTGGGGGGGATGAACACTGAAGCTTTCTTT
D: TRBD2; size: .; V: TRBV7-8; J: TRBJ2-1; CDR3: CASSLGVAGGLKGSNEQFF; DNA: TGTGCCAGCAGCTTAGGAGTAGCGGGGGGTCTTAAAGGCTCCAATGAGCAGTTCTTC
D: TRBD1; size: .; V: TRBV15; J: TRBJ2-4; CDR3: CATSRDRLETGGDKNIQYF; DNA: TGTGCCACCAGCAGAGATCGTTTGGAGACAGGGGGCGACAAAAACATTCAGTACTTC
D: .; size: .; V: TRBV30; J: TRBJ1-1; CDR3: CAWGDLRRTEAFF; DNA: TGTGCCTGGGGGGACCTCAGGCGCACTGAAGCTTTCTTT
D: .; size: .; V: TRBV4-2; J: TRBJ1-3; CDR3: CASSQDGDTIYF; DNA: TGTGCCAGCAGCCAAGATGGGGACACCATATATTTT
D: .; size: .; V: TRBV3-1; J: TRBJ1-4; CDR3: CASSHPTGTLNEKLFF; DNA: TGTGCCAGCAGCCATCCCACCGGGACACTTAATGAAAAACTGTTTTTT
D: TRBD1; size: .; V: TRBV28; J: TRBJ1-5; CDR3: CAGRDRADNQPQHF; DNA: TGTGCCGGAAGGGACAGGGCCGACAATCAGCCCCAGCATTTT
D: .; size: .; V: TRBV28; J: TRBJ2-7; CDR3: CASSETLQGEQYF; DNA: TGTGCCAGCTCTGAGACACTTCAGGGCGAGCAGTACTTC
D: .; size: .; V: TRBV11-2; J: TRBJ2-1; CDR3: CASSLHGRGAYNEQFF; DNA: TGTGCCAGCAGCCTCCACGGTAGGGGTGCCTACAATGAGCAGTTCTTC
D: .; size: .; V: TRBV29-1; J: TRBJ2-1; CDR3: CSVERNEQFF; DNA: TGCAGCGTTGAGCGTAATGAGCAGTTCTTC
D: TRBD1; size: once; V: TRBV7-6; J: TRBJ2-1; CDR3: CASSPLVGTGRGNEQFF; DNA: TGTGCCAGCAGCCCCCTCGTTGGGACAGGGCGCGGGAATGAGCAGTTCTTC
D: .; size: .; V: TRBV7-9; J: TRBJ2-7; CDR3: CASSPRGAPEQYF; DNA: TGTGCCAGCAGCCCCCGGGGGGCTCCCGAGCAGTACTTC
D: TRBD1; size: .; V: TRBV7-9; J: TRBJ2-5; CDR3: CASSPDRGWETQYF; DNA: TGTGCCAGCAGCCCGGACAGGGGGTGGGAGACCCAGTACTTC
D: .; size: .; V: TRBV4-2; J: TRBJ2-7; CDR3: CASSQDMDEQYF; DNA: TGTGCCAGCAGCCAAGATATGGACGAGCAGTACTTC
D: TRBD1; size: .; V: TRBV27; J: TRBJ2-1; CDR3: CASGTGLNEQFF; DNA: TGTGCCAGCGGGACAGGACTCAATGAGCAGTTCTTC
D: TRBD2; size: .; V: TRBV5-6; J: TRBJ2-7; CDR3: CASSLGGGFSSYEQYF; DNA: TGTGCCAGCAGCTTGGGGGGGGGTTTTTCCTCCTACGAGCAGTACTTC
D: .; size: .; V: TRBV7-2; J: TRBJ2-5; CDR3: CASSLWRVVETQYF; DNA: TGTGCCAGCAGCTTATGGCGGGTCGTAGAGACCCAGTACTTC
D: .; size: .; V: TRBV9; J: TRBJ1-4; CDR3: CASSYRVQDEKLFF; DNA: TGTGCCAGCAGCTATAGGGTACAGGATGAAAAACTGTTTTTT
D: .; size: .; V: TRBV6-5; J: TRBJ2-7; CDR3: CASSPSHDRTYEQYF; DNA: TGTGCCAGCAGCCCCTCTCATGACAGAACCTACGAGCAGTACTTC
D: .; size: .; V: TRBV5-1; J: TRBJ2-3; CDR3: CASSPGGRATSTDTQYF; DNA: TGCGCCAGCAGCCCCGGGGGCCGAGCAACTAGCACAGATACGCAGTATTTT
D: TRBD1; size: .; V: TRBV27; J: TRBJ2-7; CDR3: CASSLSPLTGIGYEQYF; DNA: TGTGCCAGCAGTTTATCCCCCCTGACAGGGATCGGCTACGAGCAGTACTTC
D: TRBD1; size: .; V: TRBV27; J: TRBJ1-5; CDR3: CASSLGQGNQPQHF; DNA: TGTGCCAGCAGTTTGGGACAGGGCAATCAGCCCCAGCATTTT
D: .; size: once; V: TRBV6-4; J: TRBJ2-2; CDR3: CASSDSIEAGELFF; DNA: TGTGCCAGCAGTGACTCGATAGAGGCCGGGGAGCTGTTTTTT
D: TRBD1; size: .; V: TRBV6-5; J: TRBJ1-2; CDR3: CASSSTGQGQPTYGYTF; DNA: TGTGCCAGCAGTTCGACCGGACAGGGACAACCTACCTATGGCTACACCTTC
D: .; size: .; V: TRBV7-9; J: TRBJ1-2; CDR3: CASSFGTNGYTF; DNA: TGTGCCAGCAGCTTTGGGACAAATGGCTACACCTTC
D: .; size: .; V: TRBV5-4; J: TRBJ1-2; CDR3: CASSLDRSGYTF; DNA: TGTGCCAGCAGCTTGGACAGATCTGGCTACACCTTC
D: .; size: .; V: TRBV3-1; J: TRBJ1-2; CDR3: CASSAKPTGIGGYTF; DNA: TGTGCCAGCAGCGCTAAGCCCACAGGGATCGGAGGCTACACCTTC
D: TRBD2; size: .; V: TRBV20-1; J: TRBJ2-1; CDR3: CSALTSGGYNEQFF; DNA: TGCAGTGCTTTAACTAGCGGGGGTTACAATGAGCAGTTCTTC
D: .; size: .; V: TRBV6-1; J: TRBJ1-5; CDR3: CASSPKYSNQPQHF; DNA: TGTGCCAGCAGTCCAAAGTATAGCAATCAGCCCCAGCATTTT
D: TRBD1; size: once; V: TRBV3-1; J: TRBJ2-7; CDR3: CASSPSGQVVYEQYF; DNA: TGTGCCAGCAGCCCCTCAGGACAGGTCGTTTACGAGCAGTACTTC
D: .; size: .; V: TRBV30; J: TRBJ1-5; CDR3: CAWNPGLNSNQPQHF; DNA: TGTGCCTGGAACCCCGGACTCAATAGCAATCAGCCCCAGCATTTT
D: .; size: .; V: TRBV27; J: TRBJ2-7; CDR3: CALSRAVYEQYF; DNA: TGTGCCCTATCGAGGGCAGTCTACGAGCAGTACTTC
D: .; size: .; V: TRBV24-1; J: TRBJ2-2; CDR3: CATSTGDTTGELFF; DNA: TGTGCCACCAGTACGGGGGACACCACCGGGGAGCTGTTTTTT
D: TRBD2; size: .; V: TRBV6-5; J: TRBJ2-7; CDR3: CASSYRPGEGGGGTYEQYF; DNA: TGTGCCAGCAGTTACCGTCCCGGGGAAGGTGGCGGGGGGACCTACGAGCAGTACTTC
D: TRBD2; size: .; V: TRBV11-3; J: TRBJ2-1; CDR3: CASSLASGAGNEQFF; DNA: TGTGCCAGCAGCTTAGCTAGCGGGGCGGGCAATGAGCAGTTCTTC
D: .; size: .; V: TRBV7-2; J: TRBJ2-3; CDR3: CASSLWGGGSDTQYF; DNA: TGTGCCAGCAGCTTATGGGGAGGGGGGTCAGATACGCAGTATTTT
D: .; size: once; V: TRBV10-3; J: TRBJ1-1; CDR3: CAISETPGTEAFF; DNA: TGTGCCATCAGTGAGACGCCAGGGACTGAAGCTTTCTTT
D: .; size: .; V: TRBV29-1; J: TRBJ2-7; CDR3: CSVLTDGPYEQYF; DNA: TGCAGCGTTTTAACCGACGGACCCTACGAGCAGTACTTC
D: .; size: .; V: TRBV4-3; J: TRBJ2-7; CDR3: CASSPGSGQGSYEQYF; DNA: TGCGCCAGCAGCCCTGGATCTGGGCAGGGTTCCTACGAGCAGTACTTC
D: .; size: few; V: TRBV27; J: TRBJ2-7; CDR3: CASSLQGAEQYF; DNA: TGTGCCAGCAGTTTACAGGGAGCGGAGCAGTACTTC
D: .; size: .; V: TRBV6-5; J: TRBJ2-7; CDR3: CASSFRGEQYF; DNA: TGTGCCAGCAGTTTTCGAGGCGAGCAGTACTTC
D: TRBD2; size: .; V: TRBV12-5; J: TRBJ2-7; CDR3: CASGLGTRYEQYF; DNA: TGTGCTAGTGGTTTGGGGACTAGATACGAGCAGTACTTC